This T cell receptor (beta chain) came from a study of OX40 agonist ivuxolimab in advanced cancers. The overall study: Ivuxolimab, an antibody acting as an agonist of OX40 (CD134), was used to treat patients. Partial responses were observed in three patients, of whom one had hepatocellular carcinoma and two had cutaneous melanoma.

There are 13 residues in the CDR3. Trimming took 3 bases from V and 3 from J, leaving 5 bases between them. The germline V gene has CDR1 MGHDK and CDR2 SYGVNS. This clone is deemed medium-sized (0.01 to 0.1%). Here immunoSEQ multiplex PCR was the method, and the copy in TCRdb shows in-frame clones only, minus some. Among 50,000 to 65,000 clones listed, around 84% were seen once. The V call is TRBV25-1, the J call TRBJ2-2; D may be TRBD1 (5 bases). The sequencing here drew on CD4+ or CD8+ T cells sorted from blood, taken in a trial of the OX40 agonist ivuxolimab. This receptor was identified in an adult with an advanced solid tumor such as melanoma, head and neck, liver or kidney cancer. The CDR3 nucleotides are TGTGCCAGCAGTGACAGGGACACCGGGGAGCTGTTTTTT. It encodes CASSDRDTGELFF.